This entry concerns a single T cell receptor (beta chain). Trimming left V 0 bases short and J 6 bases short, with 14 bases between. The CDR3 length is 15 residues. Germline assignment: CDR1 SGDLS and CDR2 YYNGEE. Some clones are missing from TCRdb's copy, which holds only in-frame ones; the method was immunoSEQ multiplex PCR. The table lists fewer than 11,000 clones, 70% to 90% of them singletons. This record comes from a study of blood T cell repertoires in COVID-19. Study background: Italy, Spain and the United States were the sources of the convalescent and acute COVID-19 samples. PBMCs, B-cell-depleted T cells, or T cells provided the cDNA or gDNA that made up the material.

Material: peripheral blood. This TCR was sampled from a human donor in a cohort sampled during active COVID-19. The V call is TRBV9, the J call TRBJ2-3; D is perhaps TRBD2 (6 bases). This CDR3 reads CASSVGWGVADTQYF. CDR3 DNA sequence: TGTGCCAGCAGCGTAGGTTGGGGGGTGGCGGATACGCAGTATTTT. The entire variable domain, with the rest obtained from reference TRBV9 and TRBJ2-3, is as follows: DSGVTQTPKHLITATGQRVTLRCSPRSGDLSVYWYQQSLDQGLQFLIQYYNGEERAKGNILERFSAQQFPDLHSELNLSSLELGDSALYFCASSVGWGVADTQYFGPGTRLTVL.